These 11 T cell receptor beta chains share one sample of origin, sequenced in a study of control samples from healthy donors and cancer patients (dated by TCRdb to between 2020 and 2021). The library was prepared using the immunoSEQ multiplex PCR assay. TCRdb carries this immuneACCESS record with in-frame sequences only. Its versions omit some clonotypes, under half of them owing to an unresolved V gene in the studies checked, with the rest unexplained. The sample records 57,000 or so clones, around 90% of which are singletons. Of the sample, nearly 6% falls within the top ten clones. Material for sequencing was PBMCs. These receptors came from a man aged 55 to 69 with colorectal cancer.

The chain combines TRBV6-4 with TRBJ1-4; no clear D. CDR1 and CDR2 from the germline V gene are MRHNA and SNTAGT. The V gene lost 4 bases and the J gene lost 0 bases, with 21 bases spanning the gap. This CDR3 is built from 19 residues. CDR3 in amino acids: CASSGPVEVGDATNEKLFF. CDR3 DNA sequence: TGTGCCAGCAGTGGCCCCGTTGAGGTCGGGGATGCAACTAATGAAAAACTGTTTTTT.

This chain uses TRBV2 with TRBJ1-3, with D unresolved. Germline assignment: CDR1 SNHLY and CDR2 FYNNEI. Deletions cut 5 bases from V and 7 bases from J, with 21 bases between. CDR3 size: 16 residues. CDR3: CASSTRRARWRNTIYF. The DNA for the CDR3 is TGTGCCAGCAGTACCCGACGGGCTCGGTGGCGGAACACCATATATTTT.

The rearrangement joins TRBV11-2 to TRBJ1-2, with D perhaps TRBD1 (5 bases). The CDR3 spans 14 residues. Trimming left V 5 bases short and J 0 bases short, with 10 bases between. CDR1 is SGHAT and CDR2 is FQNNGV in the germline V gene. CDR3 bases: TGTGCCAGCAGCCCCGGGACTGCTAACTATGGCTACACCTTC. Translating it yields CASSPGTANYGYTF.

This chain joins TRBV7-3 and TRBJ1-6; possibly TRBD1 for D (5 bases). The germline V and J ends were trimmed by 10 bases and 5 bases, with 15 bases remaining between them. CDR1 and CDR2 from the germline V gene are SGHTA and FQGTGA. This CDR3 has 14 residues. The CDR3 DNA reads TGTGCCACTGCGCCCGGGACGCATAATTCACCCCTCCACTTT. Encoded protein: CATAPGTHNSPLHF.

Only a few counts were recorded for this clone. The rearrangement uses TRBV2 and TRBJ2-7; weak D call: TRBD2 (7 bases). Germline CDR1 reads SNHLY; CDR2 reads FYNNEI. The CDR3 sequence is 13 residues long. CDR3 protein: CALGGGATYEQYF. The CDR3 bases are TGTGCTTTAGGCGGGGGCGCAACCTACGAGCAGTACTTC.

The chain links TRBV7-6 to TRBJ2-1, with 10 bases fitting TRBD2. Germline V gene data show CDR1 as SGHVS and CDR2 as FNYEAQ. J was trimmed by 2 bases and V by 5 bases; bases with no gene match: 3. The CDR3 sequence is 15 residues long. The CDR3 DNA reads TGTGCCAGCAGCCTTAGCGGGGGGCCCTACAATGAGCAGTTCTTC. Encoded protein: CASSLSGGPYNEQFF.

This clone showed up just a few times. V usage is TRBV2 and J usage is TRBJ1-5, with D possibly TRBD1 on 5 matching bases. The V gene's germline CDR1 is SNHLY and CDR2 FYNNEI. The germline V and J ends were trimmed by 6 bases and 2 bases, with 11 bases remaining between them. The length of the CDR3 is 14 residues. CDR3 nucleotide sequence: TGTGCCAGCAGCCCCCGAGGGGGCAATCAGCCCCAGCATTTT. Translation gives CASSPRGGNQPQHF.

This chain uses TRBV5-1 with TRBJ1-4; 7 positions agree with TRBD1. The germline gives CDR1 SGHRS, CDR2 YFSETQ. The CDR3 runs to 14 residues. The V segment lost 4 bases and the J segment 8 bases; nucleotides outside the gene matches: 8. The chain's CDR3 is CASSARDSGEKLFF. CDR3 bases: TGCGCCAGCAGCGCAAGGGACAGTGGGGAAAAACTGTTTTTT.

V is TRBV2 and J is TRBJ1-2; 10 bases line up with TRBD1. Trimming cost V 11 bases and J 7 bases; bases outside gene matches: 4. The CDR3 covers 11 residues. The V gene's germline CDR1 is SNHLY and CDR2 FYNNEI. CDR3 residues: CADRGPGGYTF. CDR3 sequence (DNA): TGTGCCGACAGGGGGCCCGGTGGCTACACCTTC.

This clone occurred a few times. The chain employs TRBV6-1 and TRBJ2-1, with TRBD2 matching over 13 bases. With V trimmed by 4 bases and J by 4 bases, 4 bases remained unmatched. This CDR3 is built from 16 residues. Germline V gene lookup returns CDR1 MNHNS and CDR2 SASEGT. CDR3 sequence reads: CASSVRLAGGYNEQFF. CDR3 bases: TGTGCCAGCAGTGTCCGACTAGCGGGGGGTTACAATGAGCAGTTCTTC.

This sequence joins TRBV24-1 and TRBJ1-2; weak D call: TRBD1 (5 bases). V was pared by 3 bases and J by 1 base, with 14 bases between. This CDR3 has 16 residues. Germline V gives CDR1 KGHDR, CDR2 SFDVKD. This CDR3 reads CATSDTQGGGNYGYTF. CDR3 DNA: TGTGCCACCAGTGATACCCAGGGCGGAGGTAACTATGGCTACACCTTC.